The 3 T cell receptor beta chains below all came from one sample that was sequenced in a study of STAT5B mutations in CD4+ large granular lymphocyte leukemia. The assay was immunoSEQ multiplex PCR, and TCRdb's table has in-frame clones only and misses some. The table includes 20,000 or so clones, approximately 84% detected once. The sequencing sample was made of CD4+ T cells from blood buffy coats. The receptors come from a human donor in good health.

The rearrangement uses TRBV4-1 and TRBJ2-1; no clear D. The V gene lost 4 bases and the J gene lost 10 bases, with 14 bases spanning the gap. The CDR3 is 13 residues long. CDR1 is MGHRA and CDR2 is YSYEKL in the germline V gene. CDR3 protein: CASSLRPSGEQFF. CDR3 bases: TGCGCCAGCAGCCTTAGACCGTCTGGCGAGCAGTTCTTC.

V usage is TRBV4-2 and J usage is TRBJ2-2; TRBD1 aligns across 10 bases. The CDR3 totals 19 residues. Trimming took 4 bases from V and 5 from J; bases not matched to a gene: 16. Germline V gives CDR1 LGHNA, CDR2 YNFKEQ. The CDR3 is CASSPLLTGGVDITGELFF. The CDR3 DNA sequence: TGTGCCAGCAGCCCTCTACTGACAGGGGGCGTAGATATTACCGGGGAGCTGTTTTTT.

This clone was found a few times. The gene calls are TRBV7-9 and TRBJ2-7; D not certain. This CDR3 is built from 12 residues. Between the trimmed V and J ends, which lost 1 base and 6 bases, there was a span of 7 bases. Germline values: CDR1 SEHNR, CDR2 FQNEAQ (reference sequence). CDR3: CASSLGRFEQYF. The CDR3 DNA sequence: TGTGCCAGCAGCTTAGGGCGCTTCGAGCAGTACTTC.